The 12 T cell receptor beta chains given below trace back to one sample, sequenced in a study of T cell changes during pregnancy in multiple sclerosis (dated by TCRdb to between 2017 and 2020). Library method: the immunoSEQ multiplex PCR assay. TCRdb limited this immuneACCESS table to in-frame rearrangements with V and J called. A share of clones is missing; checked studies link under half to unresolved V genes, and the rest is unexplained. This sample has 35,000 to 40,000 clones in its table, and about 88% of those were observed once. The top ten hold around 7.2% of the sample. Sequences were derived from CD8+ T cells from peripheral blood mononuclear cells, sampled in the third trimester of pregnancy. The receptors here all came from a female donor with multiple sclerosis, enrolled in a pregnancy study.

The genes are TRBV30 and TRBJ1-4, with 7 nucleotides matching TRBD1. Per germline, CDR1 GTSNPN and CDR2 SVGIG (reference sequence). The CDR3 runs to 14 residues. V dropped 0 bases and J dropped 8; count of bases not matched to a gene: 6. CDR3 sequence: CAWSVGQVGEKLFF. The CDR3 nucleotides are TGTGCCTGGAGTGTAGGACAGGTTGGCGAAAAACTGTTTTTT.

V is TRBV6-5 and J is TRBJ2-3, with TRBD1 matching 7 bases. Germline CDR1 MNHEY, CDR2 SVGAGI. The V gene end was trimmed by 5 bases and the J gene end by 9 bases; junction bases not matched to a gene: 8. The CDR3 extends over 13 amino acids. The DNA for the CDR3 is TGTGCCAGCAGTACAACAGGGGTGTACACGCAGTATTTT. It is translated as CASSTTGVYTQYF.

V gene TRBV27 combines with J gene TRBJ1-1; 7 nucleotides line up with TRBD1. CDR3 size: 15 residues. The V gene end was trimmed by 2 bases and the J gene end by 3 bases; junction bases not matched to a gene: 6. Germline CDR1 MNHEY, CDR2 SMNVEV (reference sequence). The CDR3 protein is CASSLGPGGYTEAFF. The DNA for the CDR3 is TGTGCCAGCAGTTTAGGGCCAGGGGGGTACACTGAAGCTTTCTTT.

The chain is built from TRBV2 and TRBJ1-6; D gene ambiguous. Germline CDR1 is SNHLY and CDR2 is FYNNEI. The CDR3 spans 19 residues. The V end lost 5 bases, the J end lost 0 bases, and 20 bases lay between the germline ends. CDR3 coding DNA: TGTGCCAGCAGTTTTCCCGGGCGCTCGGGGAGCTCCTATAATTCACCCCTCCACTTT. It codes for CASSFPGRSGSSYNSPLHF.

With regard to this clone: Other DNA sequences in this specimen translate into the identical CDR3. The V call is TRBV5-4, the J call TRBJ2-3; D gene ambiguous. The germline CDR1 and CDR2 sequences are SGHNT and YYREEE (reference sequence). CDR3 length: 13 residues. V lost 0 bases to trimming and J lost 10 bases, with 12 bases between them. CDR3 amino acids: CASSLEPGSAQYF. In nucleotides, the CDR3 is TGTGCCAGCAGCTTGGAACCAGGTTCGGCGCAGTATTTT.

The V call is TRBV5-6, the J call TRBJ2-5; TRBD1 matches 8 bases. CDR3 length: 17 residues. V lost 5 bases to trimming and J lost 0 bases; unmatched junction nucleotides: 12. Per the germline V gene, CDR1 is SGHDT and CDR2 is YYEEEE. CDR3 sequence reads: CASSSDREPNYQETQYF. The CDR3 nucleotides read TGTGCCAGCAGTTCGGACAGGGAACCCAACTACCAAGAGACCCAGTACTTC.

This clone was counted once. The chain couples TRBV9 to TRBJ2-2; TRBD1 is a possible D gene (6 bases). This CDR3 contains 13 residues. Deletions cut 9 bases from V and 3 bases from J, with 12 bases between. Germline V gene sequence: CDR1 SGDLS, CDR2 YYNGEE. CDR3 loop: CATEPGDTGELFF. As DNA, the CDR3 is TGTGCCACCGAACCAGGGGACACCGGGGAGCTGTTTTTT.

This clone was picked up one time. V and J are TRBV28 and TRBJ2-7; possible D gene TRBD1, 6 bases. V dropped 4 bases and J dropped 3 bases, with 19 bases sitting between them. This CDR3 comprises 16 residues. Germline CDR1 and CDR2: MDHEN and SYDVKM. CDR3 nucleotide sequence: TGTGCCAGCAGTTCCTTAGCTGAGACAGGATTCTACGAGCAGTACTTC. Protein product: CASSSLAETGFYEQYF.

The rearrangement uses TRBV7-6 and TRBJ2-7; TRBD1 agrees at 8 bases. J was trimmed by 0 bases and V by 8 bases; bases with no gene match: 6. Germline-derived CDR1 and CDR2 are SGHVS and FNYEAQ. The CDR3 length is 14 residues. In DNA form, the CDR3 reads TGTGCCAGCGGGACAGGAGGAAGCTCCTACGAGCAGTACTTC. Protein sequence: CASGTGGSSYEQYF.

This chain joins TRBV6-1 and TRBJ2-7; 7 positions match TRBD2. The CDR3 runs 16 residues. Germline V gene sequence: CDR1 MNHNS, CDR2 SASEGT. V was clipped by 2 bases and J by 2 bases; unmatched bases: 9. CDR3 residues: CASSERAWGGAYEQYF. DNA of the CDR3: TGTGCCAGCAGTGAACGGGCCTGGGGGGGGGCCTACGAGCAGTACTTC.

This clone was found once. The genes are TRBV7-8 and TRBJ1-2, with D unresolved. V was trimmed by 5 bases and J by 1 base, leaving 14 bases between them. The CDR3 length is 15 residues. Germline V lookup: CDR1 SGHVS, CDR2 FQNEAQ. CDR3: CASSPTRALNYGYTF. As DNA, the CDR3 is TGTGCCAGCAGCCCGACACGAGCCCTTAACTATGGCTACACCTTC.

This clone was seen once. CDR3 bases: TGTGCCAGCAGCTTCCACCCAACAGGGGAGCGCAATCAGCCCCAGCATTTT. Encoded protein: CASSFHPTGERNQPQHF. The chain has TRBV5-5 and TRBJ1-5; 7 bases line up with TRBD1. V shed 2 bases and J 2 bases; nucleotides not matched to a gene: 10. CDR3 length equals 17 residues. The V gene's germline CDR1 is SGHKS and CDR2 YYEKEE (reference sequence).